The present T cell receptor beta chain was sequenced within a study of blood T cells in healthy people across ages. Study-wide results and caveats: The study found TCR beta diversity correlated strongly with naive T cell percentage.

The CDR3 totals 18 residues. The germline V gene has CDR1 SGHTA and CDR2 FQGTGA. Trimming shortened V by 2 bases and J by 0 bases, and 14 bases separated the two germline ends. This clonotype was observed many times. The antigen remains unidentified. Per-sample yields of isolated PBMCs were at least 6 million. It was with a sample-barcoded 5' primer and a J-beta primer mix that a second PCR of about 6 to 11 cycles was run. Every cDNA was tagged by a template-switch adaptor with 12 random nucleotides. Using its own MiXCR run on the 5' RACE reads, TCRdb lists one record per CDR3 protein. The table records 1.5 million to 2 million distinct CDR3 sequences, about 30% of them present only once.

The chain has TRBV7-3 and TRBJ2-6, with D perhaps TRBD1 (5 bases). The sequenced material came from blood. This receptor was taken from a woman in her 30s in good health. CDR3: CASSLWAGQSSGANVLTF. The CDR3 coding sequence is TGTGCCAGCAGCTTATGGGCCGGACAAAGCTCTGGGGCCAACGTCCTGACTTTC.